This section outlines one T cell receptor beta chain sequence together with its context. What it binds is not known. A second PCR, run for roughly 6 to 11 cycles, used a sample-barcoded 5' primer plus a J-beta primer mix. TCRdb reprocessed the 5' RACE reads via MiXCR and lists one record per CDR3 protein. The table shows approximately 1,700,000 distinct CDR3 sequences, with approximately 40% occurring only once. V was trimmed by 4 bases and J by 7 bases, leaving 19 bases between them. The CDR3 extends over 14 amino acids. Germline CDR1 DFQATT, CDR2 SNEGSKA (reference sequence). The data originate from a study of blood T cells in healthy people across ages. Study-wide results and caveats: Roughly linear declines in TCR beta diversity per million T cells occurred with age. PBMCs went unsorted, and a conclusive naive versus antigen-experienced comparison was therefore prevented. Greater diversity and more naive CD4+ cells were seen in long-lived donors than in aged donors.

The rearrangement links TRBV20-1 to TRBJ1-1; weak D call: TRBD1 (6 bases). Sequenced input: blood. This TCR derives from a human donor in good health. The CDR3 here is CSAMGLDIGGEAFF. The CDR3 DNA follows: TGCAGTGCTATGGGACTGGATATAGGGGGTGAAGCTTTCTTT.